A single sample gave rise to the 9 T cell receptor beta chains below, sequenced in a study of cytomegalovirus exposure and HLA in healthy donors. In the PCR, 60 Vbeta and 13 Jbeta primers were used. Data came from immunoSEQ multiplex PCR; TCRdb stores just in-frame clones and leaves some out. This sample carries 80,000 to 100,000 clones, approximately 73% of them seen once, and the ten largest clones take roughly 3.5%. What was sequenced was PBMCs. The source is a middle-aged man in good health and CMV-seronegative.

As to this clone: A much larger clone lies a single base off, so this may be a read error. The V and J genes are TRBV2 and TRBJ1-1; 9 positions match TRBD1. V shed 8 bases and J 1 base; nucleotides not matched to a gene: 2. CDR1 is SNHLY, CDR2 FYNNEI, per germline. This CDR3 is 13 amino acids long. CDR3 in DNA: TGTGCCAGCGGGGGACAGGGGAACACTGAAGCTTTCTTT. This codes for CASGGQGNTEAFF.

The chain combines TRBV5-1 with TRBJ1-4; D gene uncertain. This CDR3 has 15 residues. V was clipped by 0 bases and J by 0 bases, with 6 bases between them. CDR1 SGHRS and CDR2 YFSETQ come from the germline V gene. CDR3 amino acids: CASSLVPATNEKLFF. The CDR3 bases are TGCGCCAGCAGCTTGGTGCCAGCAACTAATGAAAAACTGTTTTTT.

The V and J genes are TRBV7-2 and TRBJ2-7; 7 bases map to TRBD1. The V segment lost 6 bases and the J segment 0 bases; nucleotides outside the gene matches: 8. The CDR3 has 15 amino acids. CDR1 SGHTA and CDR2 FQGNSA come from the germline V gene. The CDR3 is CASSENRDSSYEQYF. The CDR3 DNA reads TGTGCCAGCAGTGAAAACAGGGACAGCTCCTACGAGCAGTACTTC.

The CDR3 spells CASSSIRGETQYF. CDR3 nucleotides: TGTGCCAGCAGCTCTATAAGGGGAGAGACCCAGTACTTC. The V gene is TRBV7-7, the J gene TRBJ2-5, with TRBD1 as a possible D gene (5 bases). This CDR3 has 13 residues. V lost 4 bases, J lost 4 bases, and 10 bases lay in between. Germline-derived CDR1 and CDR2 are SSHAT and FNYEAQ (reference sequence).

The V call is TRBV5-1, the J call TRBJ2-2; 11 nucleotides align to TRBD1. V lost 4 bases to trimming and J lost 7 bases; unmatched junction nucleotides: 6. Germline V CDR1 and CDR2: SGHRS, YFSETQ. The CDR3 runs 15 residues. Here the CDR3 reads CASSVRTGGGGELFF. The DNA for the CDR3 is TGCGCCAGCAGCGTAAGGACAGGGGGCGGCGGGGAGCTGTTTTTT.

The chain employs TRBV7-3 and TRBJ1-3, with D possibly TRBD1 on 5 matching bases. V was clipped by 3 bases and J by 5 bases, with 11 bases between them. CDR3 length: 14 residues. The V gene's germline CDR1 is SGHTA and CDR2 FQGTGA. CDR3 sequence: CASSLGGPRNTIYF. In DNA form, the CDR3 reads TGTGCCAGCAGCTTGGGGGGTCCAAGAAACACCATATATTTT.

The V gene is TRBV7-2, the J gene TRBJ1-3, with D uncertain. The length of the CDR3 is 12 residues. V lost 5 bases, J lost 7 bases, and 9 bases lay in between. Germline CDR1 reads SGHTA; CDR2 reads FQGNSA. CDR3 residues: CASSPLLNTIYF. The CDR3 bases are TGTGCCAGCAGCCCCCTTCTCAACACCATATATTTT.

This rearrangement joins TRBV30 to TRBJ1-2; TRBD1 agrees at 8 bases. This CDR3 is 14 amino acids long. V trimming: 4 bases; J trimming: 14 bases; junction bases outside the gene matches: 18. CDR1 is GTSNPN and CDR2 is SVGIG in the germline V gene (reference sequence). CDR3 DNA: TGTGCCTGGACCTCCCCCGGACAGGGACAAGTTTGGACCTTC. This gives the protein CAWTSPGQGQVWTF.

V and J are TRBV29-1 and TRBJ2-5; 9 bases map to TRBD1. Germline V gene data show CDR1 as SQVTM and CDR2 as ANQGSEA. The CDR3 covers 13 residues. V shed 7 bases and J 2 bases; nucleotides not matched to a gene: 5. The CDR3 protein is CSGTGQGQETQYF. The CDR3, as DNA: TGCAGCGGTACGGGACAGGGTCAAGAGACCCAGTACTTC.